This T cell receptor (beta chain) was sequenced during a study of blood T cell repertoires in COVID-19. Assay used: immunoSEQ multiplex PCR; TCRdb lists only in-frame clones, some missing. Of around 310,000 clones in the sample, roughly 90% are singletons; the top ten hold approximately 12%. This CDR3 has 13 residues. V was pared by 2 bases and J by 9 bases, with 11 bases between. Looked up from germline, CDR1 is ENHRY and CDR2 is SYGVKD. This TCR was recovered from a woman aged 55-70 years with acute or convalescent COVID-19. J is TRBJ2-1 and V is TRBV10-3; D is possibly TRBD2 (6 bases). Sequencing was performed on peripheral blood. CDR3 bases: TGTGCCATCAGTGAGCGGGAGTCGGGTGAGCAGTTCTTC. This sequence encodes CAISERESGEQFF.